This T cell receptor (beta chain) was captured in a study of graft-versus-host responses after intestinal transplantation. V lost 6 bases and J lost 4, with 9 bases in between. The germline V gene encodes CDR1 MNHEY and CDR2 SVGAGI. The CDR3 totals 12 residues. Sequencing was performed with immunoSEQ multiplex PCR; in TCRdb, only in-frame clones are kept and a portion is missing. Seen here are fewer than 20,000 clones, 85% to 95% observed once, and the top ten hold 0.79%. V gene TRBV6-5 combines with J gene TRBJ1-1; unclear D gene. Sequenced here: PBMCs, sampled 23 days after intestinal transplant. The clonotype comes from a human patient who received an intestinal transplant, so some T cells may come from the graft donor. CDR3 coding DNA: TGTGCCAGCAGAGTCTCCACCACTGAAGCTTTCTTT. It codes for CASRVSTTEAFF.